This TCR beta chain was obtained from a study of T cell changes during pregnancy in multiple sclerosis. Data came from immunoSEQ multiplex PCR; TCRdb stores just in-frame clones and leaves some out. The data show around 48,000 clones, with roughly 85% seen just once and 0.95% to 1.5% held by the top ten. On this clone itself: Lacking the conserved final phenylalanine or tryptophan, this CDR3 likely reflects a read error.

Germline CDR1 reads LNHDA; CDR2 reads SQIVND (reference sequence). This CDR3 is built from 14 residues. With 6 bases clipped from V and 1 base from J, the junction kept 4 bases outside the gene matches. This clonotype was obtained from a female donor with multiple sclerosis, enrolled in a pregnancy study. Sequencing used CD4+ T cells from peripheral blood mononuclear cells, obtained in the second trimester of pregnancy. The chain is built from TRBV19 and TRBJ2-7; 9 bases align to TRBD2. The CDR3 region has the DNA TGTGCCAGTAGGTTTAGCGGGGGTTCCTACGAGCAGTACATC. It codes for CASRFSGGSYEQYI.